These T cell receptor beta chains were read from a single sample in a study of cytomegalovirus exposure and HLA in healthy donors. Clones were read by immunoSEQ multiplex PCR, and TCRdb kept only the in-frame ones, dropping some. Here the sample spans around 120,000 clones, approximately 69% being singletons. Sequencing was done on a sample of PBMCs. The receptors stem from a woman between 45 and 65 years old in good health and CMV-seropositive. Both conserved end residues are part of each CDR3. The order of the fields is clone size, V gene, J gene, D gene, CDR3 DNA, CDR3 protein. The D gene is left open where the match is weak. Clone size is given for some rows only: seen once, a few or many times, or a class if the clone is expanded.

once	TRBV10-3	TRBJ1-2	NA	TGTGCCATCCGCTCCGAGGGGGACTATGGCTACACCTTC	CAIRSEGDYGYTF
NA	TRBV19	TRBJ2-1	TRBD2	TGTGCCAGTAGTACCCCGGGACTACCGGACCAGTTCTTC	CASSTPGLPDQFF
once	TRBV18	TRBJ1-5	TRBD1	TGTGCCAGCTCACTCGGACAGGGGGTTAACCAGCCCCAGCATTTT	CASSLGQGVNQPQHF
few	TRBV28	TRBJ2-5	NA	TGTGCCAGCAGACCCGGTGGGGGGAGAGAGACCCAGTACTTC	CASRPGGGRETQYF
NA	TRBV30	TRBJ1-2	NA	TGTGCCTGGAGACACAGGCCCTCTAGCTATGGCTACACCTTC	CAWRHRPSSYGYTF
NA	TRBV4-3	TRBJ1-1	NA	TGCGCCAGCAGCCAAGGACGGGGGAACACTGAAGCTTTCTTT	CASSQGRGNTEAFF
NA	TRBV6-5	TRBJ2-1	NA	TGTGCCAGCAGCCGACAGGTAACGGTCGACAATGAGCAGTTCTTC	CASSRQVTVDNEQFF
NA	TRBV6-1	TRBJ2-7	TRBD1	TGTGCCAGCAGTGAAACCTGGACAGGGGCCAGCTCCTACGAGCAGTACTTC	CASSETWTGASSYEQYF
NA	TRBV5-1	TRBJ1-2	NA	TGCGCCAGCAGCGGGGGAGGAGAGAACTATGGCTACACCTTC	CASSGGGENYGYTF
NA	TRBV18	TRBJ2-1	TRBD2	TGTGCCAGCTCCCCTCCCGGACTAGCTCCCAATGAGCAGTTCTTC	CASSPPGLAPNEQFF
NA	TRBV6-1	TRBJ2-3	NA	TGTGCCAGCAGTGAAGATGGTTGGGCTAGCACAGATACGCAGTATTTT	CASSEDGWASTDTQYF
NA	TRBV6-6	TRBJ2-3	NA	TGTGCCAGCAGTTACCGGGGGACGAGCACAGATACGCAGTATTTT	CASSYRGTSTDTQYF